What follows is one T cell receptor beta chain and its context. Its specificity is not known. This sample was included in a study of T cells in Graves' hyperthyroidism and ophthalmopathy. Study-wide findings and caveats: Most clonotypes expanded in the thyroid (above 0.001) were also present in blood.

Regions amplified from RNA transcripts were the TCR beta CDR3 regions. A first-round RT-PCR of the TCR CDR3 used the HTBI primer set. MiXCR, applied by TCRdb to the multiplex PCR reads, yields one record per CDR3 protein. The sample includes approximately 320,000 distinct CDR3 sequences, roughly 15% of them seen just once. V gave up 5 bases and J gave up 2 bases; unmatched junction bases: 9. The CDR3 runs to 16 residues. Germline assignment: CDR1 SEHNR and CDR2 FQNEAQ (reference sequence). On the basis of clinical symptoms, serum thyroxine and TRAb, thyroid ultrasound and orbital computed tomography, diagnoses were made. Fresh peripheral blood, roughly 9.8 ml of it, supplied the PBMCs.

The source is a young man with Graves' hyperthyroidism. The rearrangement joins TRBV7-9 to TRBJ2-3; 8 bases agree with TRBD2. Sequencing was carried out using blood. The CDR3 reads CASSLGARGDTDTQYF. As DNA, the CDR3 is TGTGCCAGCAGCCTAGGCGCGCGGGGGGACACAGATACGCAGTATTTT.